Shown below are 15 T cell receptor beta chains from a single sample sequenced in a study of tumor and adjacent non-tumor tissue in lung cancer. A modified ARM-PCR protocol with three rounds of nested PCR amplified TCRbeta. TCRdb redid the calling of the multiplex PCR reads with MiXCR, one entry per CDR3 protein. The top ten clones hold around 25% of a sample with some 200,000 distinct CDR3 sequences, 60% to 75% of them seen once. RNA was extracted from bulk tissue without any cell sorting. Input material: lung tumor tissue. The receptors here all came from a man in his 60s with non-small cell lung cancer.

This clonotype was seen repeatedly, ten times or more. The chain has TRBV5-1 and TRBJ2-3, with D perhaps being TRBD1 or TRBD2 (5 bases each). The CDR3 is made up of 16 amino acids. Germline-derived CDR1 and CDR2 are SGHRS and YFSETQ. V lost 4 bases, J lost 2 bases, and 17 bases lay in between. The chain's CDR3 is CASSLGQGATTDTQYF. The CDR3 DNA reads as TGCGCCAGCAGCCTAGGCCAGGGAGCCACCACAGATACGCAGTATTTT.

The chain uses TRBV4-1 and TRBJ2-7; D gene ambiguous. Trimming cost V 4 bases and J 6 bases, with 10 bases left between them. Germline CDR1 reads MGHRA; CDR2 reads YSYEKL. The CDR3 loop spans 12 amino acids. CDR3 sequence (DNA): TGCGCCAGCAGCCCCCGGACCGCCGAGCAGTACTTC. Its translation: CASSPRTAEQYF.

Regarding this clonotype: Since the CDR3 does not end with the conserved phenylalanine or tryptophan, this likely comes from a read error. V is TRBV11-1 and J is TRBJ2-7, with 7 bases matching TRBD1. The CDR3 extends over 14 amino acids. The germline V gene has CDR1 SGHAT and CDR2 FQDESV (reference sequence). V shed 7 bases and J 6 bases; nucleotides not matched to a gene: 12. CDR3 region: CASNDRDSSFEQYI. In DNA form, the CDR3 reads TGTGCCAGCAACGACCGGGACAGTAGTTTCGAGCAGTACATC.

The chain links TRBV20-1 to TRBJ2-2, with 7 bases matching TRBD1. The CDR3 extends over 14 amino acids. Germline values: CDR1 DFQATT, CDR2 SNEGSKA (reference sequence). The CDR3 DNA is TGCAATACTAGGTCAGGGGGAACCACCGGGGAGCTGTTTTTT. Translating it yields CNTRSGGTTGELFF.

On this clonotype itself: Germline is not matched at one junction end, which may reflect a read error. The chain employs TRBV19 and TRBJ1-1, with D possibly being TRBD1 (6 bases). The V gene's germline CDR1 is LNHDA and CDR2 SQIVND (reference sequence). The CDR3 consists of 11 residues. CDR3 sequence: CASNIQGEAFF. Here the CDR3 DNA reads TGTGCCAGTAATATACAGGGAGAAGCTTTCTTT.

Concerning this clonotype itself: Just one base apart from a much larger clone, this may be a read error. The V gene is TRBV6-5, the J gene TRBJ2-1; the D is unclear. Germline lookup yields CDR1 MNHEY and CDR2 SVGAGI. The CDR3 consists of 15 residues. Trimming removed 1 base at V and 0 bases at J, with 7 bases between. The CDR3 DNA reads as TGTGCCAGCAGTTACTTAAGTATCTCCTACAATGAGCAGTTCTTC. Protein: CASSYLSISYNEQFF.

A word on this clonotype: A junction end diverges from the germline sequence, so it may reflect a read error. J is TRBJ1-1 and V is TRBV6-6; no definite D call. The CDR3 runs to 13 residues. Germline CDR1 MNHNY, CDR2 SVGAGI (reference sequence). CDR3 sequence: CAISGPGDTEAFF. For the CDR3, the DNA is TGTGCCATCAGTGGACCGGGCGACACTGAAGCTTTCTTT.

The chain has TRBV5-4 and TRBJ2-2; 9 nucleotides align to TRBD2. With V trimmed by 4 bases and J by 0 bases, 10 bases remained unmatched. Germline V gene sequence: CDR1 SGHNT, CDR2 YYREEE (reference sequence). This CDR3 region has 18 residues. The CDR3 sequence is CASSLPSGGRANTGELFF. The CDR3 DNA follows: TGTGCCAGCAGCCTCCCCTCGGGCGGGAGGGCGAACACCGGGGAGCTGTTTTTT.

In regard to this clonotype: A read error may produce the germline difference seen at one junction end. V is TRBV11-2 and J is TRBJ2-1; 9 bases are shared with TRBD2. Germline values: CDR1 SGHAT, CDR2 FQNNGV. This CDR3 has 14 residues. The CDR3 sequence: CANHKAGGHNEQSF. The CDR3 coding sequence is TGTGCCAACCATAAAGCGGGGGGACACAATGAGCAGTCCTTC.

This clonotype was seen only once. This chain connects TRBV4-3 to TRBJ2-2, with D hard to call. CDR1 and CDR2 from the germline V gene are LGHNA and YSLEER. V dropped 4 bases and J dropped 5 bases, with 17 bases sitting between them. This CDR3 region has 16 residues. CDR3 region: CASSLFMVSETGELFF. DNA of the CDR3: TGCGCCAGCAGCCTCTTTATGGTTAGTGAGACCGGGGAGCTGTTTTTT.

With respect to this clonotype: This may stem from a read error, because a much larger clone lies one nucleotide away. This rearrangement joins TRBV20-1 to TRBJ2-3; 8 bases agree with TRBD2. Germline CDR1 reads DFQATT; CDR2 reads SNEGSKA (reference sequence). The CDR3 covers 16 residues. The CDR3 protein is CSARGGLGPGGDAQYF. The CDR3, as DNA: TGCAGTGCGAGAGGAGGCCTTGGGCCCGGGGGGGATGCGCAGTATTTT.

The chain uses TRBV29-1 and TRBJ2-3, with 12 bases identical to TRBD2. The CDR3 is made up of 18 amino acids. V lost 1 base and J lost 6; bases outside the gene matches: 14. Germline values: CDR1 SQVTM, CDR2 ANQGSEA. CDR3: CSVEGGAPSGRVRDTQYF. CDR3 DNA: TGCAGCGTTGAAGGCGGGGCCCCTAGCGGGAGGGTGAGGGATACGCAGTATTTT.

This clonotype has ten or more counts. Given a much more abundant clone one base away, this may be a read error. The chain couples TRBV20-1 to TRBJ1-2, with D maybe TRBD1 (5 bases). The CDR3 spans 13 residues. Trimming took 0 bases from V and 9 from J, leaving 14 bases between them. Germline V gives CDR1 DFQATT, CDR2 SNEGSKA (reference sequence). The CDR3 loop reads CSARDPEGYSYTF. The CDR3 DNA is TGCAGTGCTAGAGACCCTGAGGGGTATAGCTACACCTTC.

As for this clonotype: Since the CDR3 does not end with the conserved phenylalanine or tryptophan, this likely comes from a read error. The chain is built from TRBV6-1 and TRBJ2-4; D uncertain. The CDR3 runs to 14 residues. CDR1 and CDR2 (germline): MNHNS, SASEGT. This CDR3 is CDSRSLVGRNIQYL. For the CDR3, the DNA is TGTGACAGCAGGAGCCTTGTTGGACGAAACATTCAGTACCTC.

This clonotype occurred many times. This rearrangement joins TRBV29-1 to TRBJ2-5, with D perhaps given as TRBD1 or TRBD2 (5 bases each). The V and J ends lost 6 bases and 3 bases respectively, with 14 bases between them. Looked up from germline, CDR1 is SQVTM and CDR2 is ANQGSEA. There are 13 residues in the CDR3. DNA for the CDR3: TGCAGCGTCGCCCGGGACGGTAAAGAGACCCAGTACTTC. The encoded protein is CSVARDGKETQYF.